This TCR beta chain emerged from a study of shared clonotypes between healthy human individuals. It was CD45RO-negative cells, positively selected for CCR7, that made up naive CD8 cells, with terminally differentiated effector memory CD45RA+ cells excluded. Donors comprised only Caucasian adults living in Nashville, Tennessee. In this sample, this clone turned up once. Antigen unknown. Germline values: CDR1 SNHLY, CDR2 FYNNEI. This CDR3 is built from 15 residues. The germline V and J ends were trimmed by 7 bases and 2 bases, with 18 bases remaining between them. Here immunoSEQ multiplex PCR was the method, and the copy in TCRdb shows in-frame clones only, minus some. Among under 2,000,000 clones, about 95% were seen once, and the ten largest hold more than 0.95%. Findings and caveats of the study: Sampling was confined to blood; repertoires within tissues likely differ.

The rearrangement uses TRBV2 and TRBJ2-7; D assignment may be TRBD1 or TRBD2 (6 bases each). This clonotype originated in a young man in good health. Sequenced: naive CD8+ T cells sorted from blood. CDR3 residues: CASTSTRRGTYEQYF. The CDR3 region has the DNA TGTGCCAGCACCTCGACTCGGAGGGGGACCTACGAGCAGTACTTC.